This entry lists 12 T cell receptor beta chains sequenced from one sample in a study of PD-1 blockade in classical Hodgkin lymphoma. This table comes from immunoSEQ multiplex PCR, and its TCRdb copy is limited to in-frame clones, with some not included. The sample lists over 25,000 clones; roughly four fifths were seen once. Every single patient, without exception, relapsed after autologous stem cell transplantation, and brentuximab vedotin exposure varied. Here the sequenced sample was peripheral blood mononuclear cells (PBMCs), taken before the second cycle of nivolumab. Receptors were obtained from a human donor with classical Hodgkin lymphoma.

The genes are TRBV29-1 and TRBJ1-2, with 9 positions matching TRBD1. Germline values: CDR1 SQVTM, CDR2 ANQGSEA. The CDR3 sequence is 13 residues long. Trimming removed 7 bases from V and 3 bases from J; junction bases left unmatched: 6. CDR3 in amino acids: CSARTGVDYGYTF. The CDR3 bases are TGCAGCGCAAGGACAGGGGTTGACTATGGCTACACCTTC.

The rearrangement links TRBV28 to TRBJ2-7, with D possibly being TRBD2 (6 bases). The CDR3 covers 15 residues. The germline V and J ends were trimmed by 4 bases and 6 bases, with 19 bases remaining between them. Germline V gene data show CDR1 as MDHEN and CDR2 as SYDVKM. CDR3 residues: CASSSGSGGGFEQYF. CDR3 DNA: TGTGCCAGCAGTTCAGGCTCAGGTGGGGGGTTCGAGCAGTACTTC. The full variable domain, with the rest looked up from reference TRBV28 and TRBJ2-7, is DVKVTQSSRYLVKRTGEKVFLECVQDMDHENMFWYRQDPGLGLRLIYFSYDVKMKEKGDIPEGYSVSREKKERFSLILESASTNQTSMYLCASSSGSGGGFEQYFGPGTRLTVT.

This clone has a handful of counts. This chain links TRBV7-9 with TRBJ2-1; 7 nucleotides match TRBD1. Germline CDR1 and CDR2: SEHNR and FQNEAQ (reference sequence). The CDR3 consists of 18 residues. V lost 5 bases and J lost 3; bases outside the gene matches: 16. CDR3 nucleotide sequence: TGTGCCAGCAGCCACCGACAAGGGGGACAGAATTACTACAATGAGCAGTTCTTC. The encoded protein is CASSHRQGGQNYYNEQFF.

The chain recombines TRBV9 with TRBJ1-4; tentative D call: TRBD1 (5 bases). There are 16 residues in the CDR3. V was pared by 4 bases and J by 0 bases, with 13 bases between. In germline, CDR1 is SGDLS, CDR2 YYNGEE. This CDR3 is CASSPGTSSTNEKLFF. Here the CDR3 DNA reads TGTGCCAGCAGCCCGGGGACCAGCTCAACTAATGAAAAACTGTTTTTT.

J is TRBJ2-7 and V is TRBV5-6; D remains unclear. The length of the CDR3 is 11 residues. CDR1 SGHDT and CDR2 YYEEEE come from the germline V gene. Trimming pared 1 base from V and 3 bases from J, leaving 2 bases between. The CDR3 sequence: CASSLRYEQYF. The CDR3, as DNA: TGTGCCAGCAGCTTGCGCTACGAGCAGTACTTC.

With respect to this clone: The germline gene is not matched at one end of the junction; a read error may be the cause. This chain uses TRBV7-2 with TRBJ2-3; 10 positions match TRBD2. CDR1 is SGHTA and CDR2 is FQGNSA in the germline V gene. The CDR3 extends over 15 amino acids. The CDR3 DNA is TGTGCCGGCAGCTTAGCGGGGGGCCCCACAGATACGCAGTATTTT. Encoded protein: CAGSLAGGPTDTQYF. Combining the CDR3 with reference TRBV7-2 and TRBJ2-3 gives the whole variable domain GAGVSQSPSNKVTEKGKDVELRCDPISGHTALYWYRQSLGQGLEFLIYFQGNSAPDKSGLPSDRFSAERTGGSVSTLTIQRTQQEDSAVYLCAGSLAGGPTDTQYFGPGTRLTVL.

CDR3 bases: TGTGCCAGCAGCTCCCTGGCAGGCTCCCACGCTGAAGCTTTCTTT. Residues: CASSSLAGSHAEAFF. J is TRBJ1-1 and V is TRBV5-5; D uncertain. V gave up 3 bases and J gave up 6 bases, with 18 bases separating them. CDR3 length: 15 residues. Germline CDR1 reads SGHKS; CDR2 reads YYEKEE (reference sequence).

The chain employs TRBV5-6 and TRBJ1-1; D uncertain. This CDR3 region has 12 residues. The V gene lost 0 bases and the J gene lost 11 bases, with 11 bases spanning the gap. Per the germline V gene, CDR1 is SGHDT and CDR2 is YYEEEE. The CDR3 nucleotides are TGTGCCAGCAGCTTGGGCCCTTTGCTGGCTTTCTTT. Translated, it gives CASSLGPLLAFF.

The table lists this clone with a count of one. CDR3 sequence (DNA): TGTGCCAGCAGCCAAGATAGGCAGTTTAGCACAGATACGCAGTATTTT. It codes for CASSQDRQFSTDTQYF. This chain links TRBV14 with TRBJ2-3; D ambiguous. Germline V CDR1 and CDR2: SGHDN, FVKESK. V gave up 0 bases and J gave up 0 bases, with 10 bases separating them. The CDR3 length is 16 residues.

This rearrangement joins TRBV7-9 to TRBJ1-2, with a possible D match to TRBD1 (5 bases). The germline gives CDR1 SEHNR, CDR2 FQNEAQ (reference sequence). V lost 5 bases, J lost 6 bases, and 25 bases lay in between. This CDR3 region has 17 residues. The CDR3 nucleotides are TGTGCCAGCAGCCACGGGAGGGGCCAGTACAGCCCTAATGGCTACACCTTC. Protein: CASSHGRGQYSPNGYTF.

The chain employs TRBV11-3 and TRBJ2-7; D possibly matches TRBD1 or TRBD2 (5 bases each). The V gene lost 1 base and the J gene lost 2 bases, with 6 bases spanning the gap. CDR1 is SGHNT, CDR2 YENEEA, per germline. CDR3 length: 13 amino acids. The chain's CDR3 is CASSLAGPYEQYF. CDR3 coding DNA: TGTGCCAGCAGCTTAGCGGGACCCTACGAGCAGTACTTC.

The chain's CDR3 is CASSQLIGTGVEKLFF. CDR3 DNA: TGTGCCAGCAGCCAACTCATTGGGACAGGGGTTGAAAAACTGTTTTTT. The chain recombines TRBV14 with TRBJ1-4; 10 nucleotides agree with TRBD1. CDR3 length: 16 amino acids. Germline assignment: CDR1 SGHDN and CDR2 FVKESK. J was trimmed by 7 bases and V by 2 bases; bases with no gene match: 7.